These 8 T cell receptor beta chains were sequenced from one sample in a study of STAT5B mutations in CD4+ large granular lymphocyte leukemia. Sequenced by immunoSEQ multiplex PCR; TCRdb stores in-frame clones only, minus some. The sample records about 20,000 clones, around 81% being singletons. The sequencing input was CD4+ T cells from blood buffy coats. The receptors shown here come from a human donor in good health.

The chain links TRBV28 to TRBJ1-5; maybe TRBD1 (6 bases). The CDR3 is made up of 18 amino acids. Germline lookup yields CDR1 MDHEN and CDR2 SYDVKM. Trimming removed 1 base from V and 0 bases from J, with 16 bases in between. CDR3 DNA sequence: TGTGCCAGCAGTTTATTTTCGGGGGGGCAGTATAGCAATCAGCCCCAGCATTTT. This codes for CASSLFSGGQYSNQPQHF.

The chain links TRBV7-2 to TRBJ2-3, with D possibly TRBD1 on 7 matching bases. The V and J ends lost 5 bases and 7 bases respectively, with 25 bases between them. Germline CDR1 is SGHTA and CDR2 is FQGNSA. The CDR3 loop spans 17 amino acids. The CDR3 nucleotides read TGTGCCAGCAGCATAAAAGGGGCAGGGGGAGGTTTTAATACGCAGTATTTT. Translated: CASSIKGAGGGFNTQYF.

This chain joins TRBV4-2 and TRBJ2-2; 8 positions match TRBD2. This CDR3 contains 16 residues. The V gene's germline CDR1 is LGHNA and CDR2 YNFKEQ. With 5 bases clipped from V and 7 bases from J, the junction kept 12 bases outside the gene matches. CDR3 bases: TGTGCCAGCAGCACCCACGCGGGGGGCGAGGGCGGGGAGCTGTTTTTT. This encodes CASSTHAGGEGGELFF.

The chain has TRBV4-3 and TRBJ1-5; D not resolved. V lost 0 bases to trimming and J lost 5 bases, with 11 bases between them. This CDR3 contains 15 residues. The germline V gene encodes CDR1 LGHNA and CDR2 YSLEER. The CDR3 is CASSQDKTAYQPQHF. Here the CDR3 DNA reads TGCGCCAGCAGCCAAGATAAGACTGCATATCAGCCCCAGCATTTT.

This clone came up a few times. The chain couples TRBV7-9 to TRBJ1-1; no clear D. V dropped 4 bases and J dropped 7 bases, with 16 bases sitting between them. CDR3 length: 14 amino acids. Germline V gene sequence: CDR1 SEHNR, CDR2 FQNEAQ (reference sequence). In nucleotides, the CDR3 is TGTGCCAGCAGCTCCCAGAACAGTGAAAGTGAAGCTTTCTTT. This encodes CASSSQNSESEAFF.

The V and J genes are TRBV5-1 and TRBJ1-3; D is ambiguous. The CDR3 has 16 amino acids. V lost 1 base and J lost 3, with 14 bases in between. Germline values: CDR1 SGHRS, CDR2 YFSETQ. The CDR3 DNA is TGCGCCAGCAGCTTGATGACGGACTTCGGTGGAAACACCATATATTTT. Its translation: CASSLMTDFGGNTIYF.

The chain carries TRBV2 and TRBJ2-3; D remains ambiguous. V was clipped by 3 bases and J by 2 bases, with 9 bases between them. This CDR3 is 14 amino acids long. CDR1 and CDR2 from the germline V gene are SNHLY and FYNNEI. The DNA of the CDR3 is TGTGCCAGCAGTGACCCTACGGACACAGATACGCAGTATTTT. It codes for CASSDPTDTDTQYF.

This clone was detected only a few times. This chain uses TRBV6-6 with TRBJ2-2, with no clear D. V was cut by 5 bases and J by 5 bases, with 6 bases left in between. Germline V gene data show CDR1 as MNHNY and CDR2 as SVGAGI (reference sequence). The CDR3 has 12 amino acids. The CDR3 nucleotides are TGTGCCAGCAGTCCTTTAACCGGGGAGCTGTTTTTT. It translates to CASSPLTGELFF.